This TCR beta chain was sequenced for a study of shared clonotypes between healthy human individuals. Overall study findings and caveats: Larger richness was generally estimated for naive than memory subsets. At large depth, rarefaction still showed sorted-subset sequencing to be incomplete. Non-shared clonotypes had lower generation probabilities than those shared by all four donors.

The V and J ends lost 4 bases and 9 bases respectively, with 17 bases between them. Per germline, CDR1 SGHRS and CDR2 YFSETQ. The CDR3 has 13 amino acids. As to this clone: Antigen: not known.

In the source study's methods: Junction-only immunoSEQ sequences carried no quality scores, so filtering differed. Produced via immunoSEQ multiplex PCR; TCRdb's table is partial and in-frame only. V, J and clone size derive from that table, while D and trimming were established from the DNA sequence. This sample has hundreds of thousands of clones, with approximately 79% found just once. This TCR derives from a woman younger than 45 in good health. V gene TRBV5-1 combines with J gene TRBJ2-7, with D maybe TRBD2 (6 bases). Sequenced input: memory CD4+ T cells sorted from blood. Specified subset: CD45RA-negative fraction. The CDR3 is CASSIGTAAMQYF. CDR3 coding DNA: TGCGCCAGCAGCATCGGGACTGCCGCCATGCAGTACTTC.